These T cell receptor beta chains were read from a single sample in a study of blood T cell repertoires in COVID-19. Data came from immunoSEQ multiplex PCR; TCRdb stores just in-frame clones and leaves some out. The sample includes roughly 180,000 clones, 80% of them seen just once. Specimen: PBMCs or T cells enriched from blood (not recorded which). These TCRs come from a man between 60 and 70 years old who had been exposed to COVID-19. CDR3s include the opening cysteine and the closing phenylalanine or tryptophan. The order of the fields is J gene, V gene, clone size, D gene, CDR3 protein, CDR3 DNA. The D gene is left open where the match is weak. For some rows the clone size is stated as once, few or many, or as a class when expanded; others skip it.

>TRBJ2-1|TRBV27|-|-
CASSQSAYNEQFF
TGTGCCAGCAGCCAAAGCGCCTACAATGAGCAGTTCTTC
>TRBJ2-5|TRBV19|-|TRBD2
CASSMVRGSVQETQYF
TGTGCCAGTAGTATGGTTCGCGGGAGCGTACAAGAGACCCAGTACTTC
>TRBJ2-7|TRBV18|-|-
CASSDREDGHHEQYF
TGTGCCAGCTCGGATAGGGAGGACGGGCACCACGAGCAGTACTTC
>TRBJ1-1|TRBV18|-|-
CASSPTSGTEAFF
TGTGCCAGCTCACCGACGTCCGGGACTGAAGCTTTCTTT
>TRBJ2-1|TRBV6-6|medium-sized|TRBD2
CASSRSTRLAGTQLFF
TGTGCCAGCAGTCGATCAACTCGACTAGCGGGAACGCAATTGTTCTTC
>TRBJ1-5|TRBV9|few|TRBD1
CASSAGGSSDQPQHF
TGTGCCAGCAGCGCAGGGGGAAGTAGCGATCAGCCCCAGCATTTT
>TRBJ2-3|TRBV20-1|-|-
CSASDLAVNTDTQYF
TGCAGTGCTAGTGACTTAGCGGTTAACACAGATACGCAGTATTTT
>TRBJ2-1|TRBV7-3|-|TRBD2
CASSLAGGPNEQFF
TGTGCCAGCAGCCTAGCGGGAGGGCCCAATGAGCAGTTCTTC
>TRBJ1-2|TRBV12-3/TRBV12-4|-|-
CASSPDTPGYTF
TGTGCCAGCAGTCCCGACACGCCTGGCTACACCTTC
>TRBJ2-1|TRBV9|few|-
CASSGPGTTYNEQFF
TGTGCCAGCAGCGGCCCCGGGACAACCTACAATGAGCAGTTCTTC
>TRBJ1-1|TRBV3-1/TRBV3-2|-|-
CASSQVGSSTEAFF
TGTGCCAGCAGCCAAGTCGGTAGCAGCACTGAAGCTTTCTTT
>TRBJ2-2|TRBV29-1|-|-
CSVHGGYTGELFF
TGCAGCGTTCACGGGGGTTACACCGGGGAGCTGTTTTTT
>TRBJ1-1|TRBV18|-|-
CASSLGDMNTEAFF
TGTGCCAGCTCACTAGGAGATATGAACACTGAAGCTTTCTTT
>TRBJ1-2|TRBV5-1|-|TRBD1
CASSDITGGASGYTF
TGCGCCAGCAGCGACATAACAGGGGGCGCGAGCGGCTACACCTTC
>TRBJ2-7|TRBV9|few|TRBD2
CASSVTGTSGRARREQYF
TGTGCCAGCAGCGTTACCGGGACTAGCGGGAGGGCCCGTAGGGAGCAGTACTTC
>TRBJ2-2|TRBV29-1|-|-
CSVYLTGLGTGELFF
TGCAGCGTTTACCTGACAGGCTTGGGGACCGGGGAGCTGTTTTTT
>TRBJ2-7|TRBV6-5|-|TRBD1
CASGGVRQGTYEQYF
TGTGCCAGCGGGGGAGTTAGACAGGGGACCTACGAGCAGTACTTC
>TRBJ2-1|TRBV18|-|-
CASSLDAGRSSQFGYNEQFF
TGTGCCAGCTCACTCGATGCGGGCAGAAGTTCACAATTCGGCTACAATGAGCAGTTCTTC
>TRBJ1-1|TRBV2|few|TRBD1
CASFPPSFSDRDEAFF
TGTGCCAGCTTCCCCCCGTCTTTTTCGGACAGGGACGAAGCTTTCTTT
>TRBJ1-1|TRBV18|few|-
CASSPNRENTEAFF
TGTGCCAGCTCACCGAACAGGGAGAACACTGAAGCTTTCTTT
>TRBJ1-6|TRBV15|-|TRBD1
CATSSYRGNSPLHF
TGTGCCACCAGCAGTTACAGGGGGAATTCACCCCTCCACTTT
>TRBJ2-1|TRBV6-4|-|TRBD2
CASSDSFGVAGGGNEQFF
TGTGCCAGCAGTGACTCGTTCGGCGTAGCGGGAGGAGGTAATGAGCAGTTCTTC
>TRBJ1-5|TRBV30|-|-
CAFRQGNQPQHF
TGTGCCTTCAGACAGGGCAATCAGCCCCAGCATTTT
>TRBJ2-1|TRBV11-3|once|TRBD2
CASSGRLAGVSEQFF
TGTGCCAGCAGTGGGAGACTAGCGGGAGTCAGTGAGCAGTTCTTC
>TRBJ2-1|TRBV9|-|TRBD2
CASSERVAVAGGQYNEQFF
TGTGCCAGCAGCGAAAGGGTGGCGGTAGCGGGAGGGCAATACAATGAGCAGTTCTTC
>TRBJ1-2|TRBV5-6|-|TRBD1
CASSLRQGYGYTF
TGTGCCAGCAGCTTAAGACAGGGCTATGGCTACACCTTC
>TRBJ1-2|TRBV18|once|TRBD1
CASSAQNGQGPNYGYTF
TGTGCCAGCTCGGCTCAAAACGGACAGGGGCCGAACTATGGCTACACCTTC
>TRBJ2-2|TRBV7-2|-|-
CASSLRRGTHGELFF
TGTGCCAGCAGCTTAAGGCGGGGAACTCACGGGGAGCTGTTTTTT
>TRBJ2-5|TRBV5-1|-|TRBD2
CASAAGVGETQYF
TGCGCCAGTGCAGCGGGAGTGGGGGAGACCCAGTACTTC
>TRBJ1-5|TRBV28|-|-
CASSFSPRGGEQPQHF
TGTGCCAGCAGTTTTTCCCCCCGAGGGGGGGAACAGCCCCAGCATTTT
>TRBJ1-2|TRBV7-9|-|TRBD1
CASSLRDSGYTF
TGTGCCAGCAGCCTCCGGGACAGTGGCTACACCTTC
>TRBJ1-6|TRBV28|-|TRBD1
CASRIGGAGSPLHF
TGTGCCAGCAGGATAGGGGGCGCAGGGTCACCCCTCCACTTT
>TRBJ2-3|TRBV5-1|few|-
CASRNSPISTDTQYF
TGCGCCAGCAGGAATTCCCCTATTAGCACAGATACGCAGTATTTT
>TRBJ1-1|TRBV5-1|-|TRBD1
CASSLVGGGTEAFF
TGCGCCAGCAGCTTGGTAGGGGGCGGCACTGAAGCTTTCTTT
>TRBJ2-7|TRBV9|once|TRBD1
CASSGPDRGLEQYF
TGTGCCAGCAGCGGACCGGACAGGGGGCTCGAGCAGTACTTC
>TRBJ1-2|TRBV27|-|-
CASSLSGTIRKNGYTF
TGTGCCAGCAGTTTATCTGGGACAATAAGAAAGAATGGCTACACCTTC
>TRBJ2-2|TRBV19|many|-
CATRHVAGELFF
TGTGCCACCCGACATGTGGCCGGGGAGCTGTTTTTT
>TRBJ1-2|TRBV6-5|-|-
CASSLGGHGSGYTF
TGTGCCAGCAGCCTGGGAGGTCACGGATCCGGCTACACCTTC
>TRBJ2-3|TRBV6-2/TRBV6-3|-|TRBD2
CASIPTWGGGDTDTQYF
TGTGCCAGCATCCCAACCTGGGGCGGGGGAGACACAGATACGCAGTATTTT
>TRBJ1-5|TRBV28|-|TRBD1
CASSPWTGNSNQPQHF
TGTGCCAGCAGTCCATGGACAGGGAATAGCAATCAGCCCCAGCATTTT
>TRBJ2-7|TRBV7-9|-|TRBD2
CASSRSAGGTYEQYF
TGTGCCAGCAGCCGTTCAGCGGGAGGTACCTACGAGCAGTACTTC
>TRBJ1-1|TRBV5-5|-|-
CASSLDFRTEAFF
TGTGCCAGCAGCTTGGATTTCCGCACTGAAGCTTTCTTT
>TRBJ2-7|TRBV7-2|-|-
CASSFLDEQYF
TGTGCCAGCAGCTTCTTAGACGAGCAGTACTTC
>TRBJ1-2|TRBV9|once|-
CASRGGTDPGSYTF
TGTGCCAGCAGAGGGGGAACCGATCCGGGGAGCTACACCTTC
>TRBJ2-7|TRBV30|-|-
CAWSIARGEQYF
TGTGCCTGGAGTATTGCTAGAGGCGAGCAGTACTTC
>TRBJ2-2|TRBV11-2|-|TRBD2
CASSFLLAGVVGELFF
TGTGCCAGCAGCTTTCTACTAGCGGGAGTGGTCGGGGAGCTGTTTTTT
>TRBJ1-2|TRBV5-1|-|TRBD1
CASSYTGTGVNYGYTF
TGCGCCAGCAGCTATACCGGGACAGGGGTTAACTATGGCTACACCTTC
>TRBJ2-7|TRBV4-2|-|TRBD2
CASSQEFPSGIAYEQYF
TGTGCCAGCAGCCAAGAATTCCCTAGCGGGATTGCCTACGAGCAGTACTTC
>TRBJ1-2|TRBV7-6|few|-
CASSLDPGPNYGYTF
TGTGCCAGCAGCTTAGACCCAGGGCCTAACTATGGCTACACCTTC
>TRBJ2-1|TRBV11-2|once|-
CASSFGGGQIYNEQFF
TGTGCCAGCAGCTTTGGAGGGGGACAGATCTACAATGAGCAGTTCTTC
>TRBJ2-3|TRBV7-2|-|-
CASSLRPGIDTQYF
TGTGCCAGCAGCCTCCGACCCGGGATTGATACGCAGTATTTT
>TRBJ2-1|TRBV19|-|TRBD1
CASSISLRGQGAMRKGDEQFF
TGTGCCAGTAGTATAAGTTTGAGGGGACAGGGGGCCATGCGAAAAGGGGATGAGCAGTTCTTC
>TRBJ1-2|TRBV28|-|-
CASSLTGGTYGYTF
TGTGCCAGCAGTTTAACTGGGGGGACCTATGGCTACACCTTC
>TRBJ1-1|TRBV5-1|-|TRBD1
CASSSGQMNTEAFF
TGCGCCAGCAGTTCGGGACAGATGAACACTGAAGCTTTCTTT
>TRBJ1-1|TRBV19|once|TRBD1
CASTQNRGDTEAFF
TGTGCCAGTACCCAGAACAGGGGAGATACTGAAGCTTTCTTT
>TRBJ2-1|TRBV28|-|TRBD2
CASIEGSGSYNEQFF
TGTGCCAGCATAGAGGGGAGCGGGAGTTACAATGAGCAGTTCTTC
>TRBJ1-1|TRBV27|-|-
CASSLSLVRGTEAFF
TGTGCCAGCAGTTTATCGCTAGTCCGGGGCACTGAAGCTTTCTTT
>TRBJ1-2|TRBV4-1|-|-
CASSQDLDSNYGYTF
TGCGCCAGCAGCCAAGATTTGGACAGTAACTATGGCTACACCTTC
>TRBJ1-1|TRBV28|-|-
CASSTQGVGAFF
TGTGCCAGCAGTACACAGGGAGTAGGAGCTTTCTTT
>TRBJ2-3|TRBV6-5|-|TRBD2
CASSPLAVTDTQYF
TGTGCCAGCAGTCCCCTAGCGGTCACAGATACGCAGTATTTT